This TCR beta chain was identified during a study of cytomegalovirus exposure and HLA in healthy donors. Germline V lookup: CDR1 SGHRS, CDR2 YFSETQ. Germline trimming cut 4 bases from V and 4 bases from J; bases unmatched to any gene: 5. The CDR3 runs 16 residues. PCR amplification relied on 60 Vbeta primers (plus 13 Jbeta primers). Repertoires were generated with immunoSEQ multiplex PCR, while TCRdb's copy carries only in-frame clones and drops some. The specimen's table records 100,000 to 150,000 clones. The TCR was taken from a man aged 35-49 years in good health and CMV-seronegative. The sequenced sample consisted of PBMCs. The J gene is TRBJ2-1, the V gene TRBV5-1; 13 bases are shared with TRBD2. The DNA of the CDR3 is TGCGCCAGCAGCAGACTAGCGGGAGGACGATACAATGAGCAGTTCTTC. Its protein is CASSRLAGGRYNEQFF.